Below, 15 T cell receptor beta chains from the same sample are listed, as sequenced in a study of T-cell reconstitution after alpha-beta-depleted transplantation in children. Unique molecular identifiers were incorporated into the prepared TCRbeta library. In TCRdb, the PCR reads were re-called with MiXCR into one record per CDR3 protein. The sample consists of about 440,000 distinct CDR3 sequences, 43% of them appearing once. The source was PBMCs, collected before TCRalphabeta/CD19-depleted stem cell transplant. Source of these receptors: a girl aged 2 to 10 with aplastic anemia, due to receive a stem cell transplant.

This clonotype occurred many times. The junction departs from the called germline gene at one end, perhaps through a read error. J is TRBJ2-1 and V is TRBV7-2; D perhaps matches TRBD2 (6 bases). The CDR3 has 12 amino acids. Germline V CDR1 and CDR2: SGHTA, FQGNSA. CDR3 nucleotide sequence: TGTGCCAGCAGGTTAGCGGCCAATGAGCAGTTCTTC. It encodes CASRLAANEQFF. The whole variable domain, filled in from reference TRBV7-2 and TRBJ2-1, reads GAGVSQSPSNKVTEKGKDVELRCDPISGHTALYWYRQSLGQGLEFLIYFQGNSAPDKSGLPSDRFSAERTGGSVSTLTIQRTQQEDSAVYLCASRLAANEQFFGPGTRLTVL.

This clonotype has more than one count but fewer than ten. The gene calls are TRBV29-1 and TRBJ2-1; 9 bases fit TRBD2. The germline V gene has CDR1 SQVTM and CDR2 ANQGSEA. V trimming: 3 bases; J trimming: 8 bases; junction bases outside the gene matches: 8. This CDR3 contains 14 residues. The CDR3 reads CSVEGGGALYEQFF. CDR3 coding DNA: TGCAGCGTTGAGGGCGGGGGGGCGCTATATGAGCAGTTCTTC.

This chain joins TRBV5-5 and TRBJ2-1; 8 bases fit TRBD2. The trim removed 0 bases at V and 3 bases at J, leaving 5 bases unmatched. Looked up from germline, CDR1 is SGHKS and CDR2 is YYEKEE (reference sequence). The length of the CDR3 is 16 residues. The CDR3 DNA sequence: TGTGCCAGCAGCTTGGCCACTAGCGGTAACTACAATGAGCAGTTCTTC. As protein: CASSLATSGNYNEQFF. Combining the CDR3 with reference TRBV5-5 and TRBJ2-1 gives the whole variable domain DAGVTQSPTHLIKTRGQQVTLRCSPISGHKSVSWYQQVLGQGPQFIFQYYEKEERGRGNFPDRFSARQFPNYSSELNVNALLLGDSALYLCASSLATSGNYNEQFFGPGTRLTVL.

This clonotype has a count of ten or more. The gene calls are TRBV7-2 and TRBJ2-1; D not resolved. V was shortened by 5 bases and J by 0 bases, with 11 bases between the two germline ends. Germline V gene data show CDR1 as SGHTA and CDR2 as FQGNSA. This CDR3 has 15 amino acids. CDR3 region: CASSHRSNSYNEQFF. CDR3 in DNA: TGTGCCAGCAGCCATCGGAGTAACTCCTACAATGAGCAGTTCTTC.

The rearrangement links TRBV20-1 to TRBJ2-7, with D possibly TRBD2 on 5 matching bases. V was pared by 0 bases and J by 0 bases, with 12 bases between. Germline V gene data show CDR1 as DFQATT and CDR2 as SNEGSKA (reference sequence). The CDR3 is made up of 15 amino acids. The CDR3 coding sequence is TGCAGTGCTAGAGATACGGCGGGCTCCTCCTACGAGCAGTACTTC. It encodes CSARDTAGSSYEQYF.

The chain recombines TRBV15 with TRBJ2-5, with a possible D match to TRBD2 (5 bases). Trimming stripped 9 bases from V and 6 bases from J, with 23 bases between. Germline CDR1 reads LNHNV; CDR2 reads YYDKDF (reference sequence). This CDR3 contains 15 residues. The CDR3 sequence is CATKVGENPWKTQYF. DNA of the CDR3: TGTGCCACTAAAGTCGGGGAGAACCCCTGGAAGACCCAGTACTTC.

The chain links TRBV20-1 to TRBJ1-5; no clear D gene. Trimming took off 6 bases at V and 5 bases at J, with 17 bases between the two ends. CDR3 length: 14 residues. Germline assignment: CDR1 DFQATT and CDR2 SNEGSKA (reference sequence). The CDR3 sequence: CSAEGLGVDQPQHF. CDR3 nucleotide sequence: TGCAGTGCCGAGGGCCTGGGAGTCGATCAGCCCCAGCATTTT.

This chain uses TRBV20-1 with TRBJ2-3; 10 bases match TRBD1. The V gene's germline CDR1 is DFQATT and CDR2 SNEGSKA (reference sequence). The trim removed 5 bases at V and 4 bases at J, leaving 6 bases unmatched. There are 14 residues in the CDR3. CDR3 DNA: TGCAGTGCTGCCACGGGACAGGGGTCAGATACGCAGTATTTT. Its protein is CSAATGQGSDTQYF.

The rearrangement joins TRBV7-8 to TRBJ2-1; 8 bases align to TRBD2. This CDR3 is built from 15 residues. The J segment lost 4 bases and the V segment lost 5 bases, leaving 7 bases of the junction unmatched. Germline V gives CDR1 SGHVS, CDR2 FQNEAQ. Here the CDR3 reads CASSMSGSGYNEQFF. The DNA of the CDR3 is TGTGCCAGCAGCATGAGCGGGAGTGGGTACAATGAGCAGTTCTTC.

This clonotype was picked up a small number of times. The chain links TRBV10-3 to TRBJ2-2, with TRBD2 identical over 14 bases. This CDR3 is built from 17 residues. V shed 6 bases, J shed 4 bases, and the junction held 7 bases outside the gene matches. Germline V gene data show CDR1 as ENHRY and CDR2 as SYGVKD. The CDR3 here is CAIRTGLAGATTGELFF. The CDR3, as DNA: TGTGCCATCAGGACGGGACTAGCGGGAGCTACCACCGGGGAGCTGTTTTTT.

V usage is TRBV2 and J usage is TRBJ1-2, with unresolved D. The CDR3 extends over 15 amino acids. Trimming removed 4 bases at V and 6 bases at J, with 18 bases between. Per the germline V gene, CDR1 is SNHLY and CDR2 is FYNNEI. The CDR3 spells CASSGIADRSNGYTF. The CDR3 coding sequence is TGTGCCAGCAGTGGGATCGCGGATAGGAGCAATGGCTACACCTTC. The complete variable domain, with remaining parts taken from reference TRBV2 and TRBJ1-2, reads EPEVTQTPSHQVTQMGQEVILRCVPISNHLYFYWYRQILGQKVEFLVSFYNNEISEKSEIFDDQFSVERPDGSNFTLKIRSTKLEDSAMYFCASSGIADRSNGYTFGSGTRLTVV.

This clonotype was observed a few times. The V and J genes are TRBV28 and TRBJ1-6; a possible D gene is TRBD1 (5 bases). Looked up from germline, CDR1 is MDHEN and CDR2 is SYDVKM. The CDR3 sequence is 14 residues long. With 1 base removed from V and 10 bases from J, the gap between germline ends came to 11 bases. The CDR3 sequence: CASSLYDSQSPLHF. For the CDR3, the DNA is TGTGCCAGCAGTTTATACGACAGCCAGTCACCCCTCCACTTT. The whole variable domain, filled in from reference TRBV28 and TRBJ1-6, reads DVKVTQSSRYLVKRTGEKVFLECVQDMDHENMFWYRQDPGLGLRLIYFSYDVKMKEKGDIPEGYSVSREKKERFSLILESASTNQTSMYLCASSLYDSQSPLHFGNGTRLTVT.

This clonotype has a count of ten or more. This sequence joins TRBV20-1 and TRBJ2-1; 9 nucleotides line up with TRBD2. CDR1 DFQATT and CDR2 SNEGSKA come from the germline V gene (reference sequence). The CDR3 totals 12 residues. The DNA for the CDR3 is TGCAGCGCGAGCGGGAGGTACAATGAGCAGTTCTTC. It yields the protein CSASGRYNEQFF.

This clonotype has a count of ten or more. This sequence joins TRBV6-1 and TRBJ2-3; no clear D gene. This CDR3 is built from 12 residues. The V gene lost 4 bases and the J gene lost 2 bases, with 4 bases spanning the gap. Germline-derived CDR1 and CDR2 are MNHNS and SASEGT. The CDR3 spells CASSGNTDTQYF. DNA of the CDR3: TGTGCCAGCAGTGGGAACACAGATACGCAGTATTTT.

This clonotype came up many times. The chain combines TRBV5-5 with TRBJ1-1; D not resolved. The CDR3 runs 15 residues. Per the germline V gene, CDR1 is SGHKS and CDR2 is YYEKEE (reference sequence). V lost 4 bases, J lost 8 bases, and 21 bases lay in between. The CDR3 sequence: CASSLPDPSGFEAFF. CDR3 nucleotides: TGTGCCAGCAGCCTACCGGATCCCAGCGGGTTCGAAGCTTTCTTT.